These 28 T cell receptor beta chains were sequenced from one sample in a study of radiotherapy plus CTLA-4 blockade in lung cancer. Sequencing was performed with immunoSEQ multiplex PCR; in TCRdb, only in-frame clones are kept and a portion is missing. Seen here are some 50,000 clones, almost 85% observed once, and the top ten hold more than 4.5%. The sample here was peripheral blood, taken from a patient treated with radiotherapy plus ipilimumab. The receptors originated from a human donor with non-small cell lung cancer whose response to radiotherapy plus ipilimumab could not be evaluated.

The chain combines TRBV21-1 with TRBJ1-4; the tabulated D call, TRBD1, remains unverified against the DNA. TRBV21-1 has pseudogene status. The CDR3 runs to 13 residues. CDR3 region: CASSRQGYEKLFF. CDR3 DNA sequence: TGTGCCAGCAGCAGACAGGGGTATGAAAAACTGTTTTTT.

This chain uses TRBV28 with TRBJ2-1; tentatively, D is TRBD1 (5 bases). Trimming left V 2 bases short and J 4 bases short, with 9 bases between. Germline CDR1 is MDHEN and CDR2 is SYDVKM. CDR3 size: 14 residues. CDR3 protein: CASSLLDSYNEQFF. The DNA for the CDR3 is TGTGCCAGCAGTTTACTCGACAGTTACAATGAGCAGTTCTTC.

The chain links TRBV4-3 to TRBJ2-1, with 11 nucleotides matching TRBD2. Germline V gene data show CDR1 as LGHNA and CDR2 as YSLEER. Losses at the gene ends were 4 bases for V and 3 bases for J; bases not matched to a gene: 5. CDR3 length: 16 amino acids. Here the CDR3 reads CASSRATSGVYNEQFF. CDR3 DNA sequence: TGCGCCAGCAGCCGGGCGACTAGCGGGGTCTACAATGAGCAGTTCTTC.

This rearrangement joins TRBV4-3 to TRBJ2-7, with 7 bases matching TRBD1. The V gene's germline CDR1 is LGHNA and CDR2 YSLEER. Unmatched junction bases numbered 8, after V lost 3 bases and J lost 3 bases. This CDR3 comprises 15 residues. CDR3 nucleotides: TGCGCCAGCAGCCAGACGCCGACAGGGATCTACGAGCAGTACTTC. The encoded protein is CASSQTPTGIYEQYF.

The V call is TRBV2, the J call TRBJ2-7, with D possibly TRBD2 on 6 matching bases. The CDR3 totals 14 residues. The germline CDR1 and CDR2 sequences are SNHLY and FYNNEI. Between the trimmed V and J ends, which lost 2 bases and 1 base, there was a span of 9 bases. CDR3: CASSERLVSYEQYF. The CDR3 region has the DNA TGTGCCAGCAGTGAAAGACTAGTTTCCTACGAGCAGTACTTC.

In this sample, this clone turned up a few times. V usage is TRBV5-6 and J usage is TRBJ1-2; 10 bases fit TRBD1. The CDR3 is made up of 16 amino acids. V was pared by 4 bases and J by 1 base, with 7 bases of the junction left unmatched. Germline assignment: CDR1 SGHDT and CDR2 YYEEEE. The CDR3 protein is CASSPGGQGINYGYTF. CDR3 bases: TGTGCCAGCAGCCCTGGGGGACAGGGGATTAACTATGGCTACACCTTC. The full variable domain, rest sourced from reference TRBV5-6 and TRBJ1-2, is DAGVTQSPTHLIKTRGQQVTLRCSPKSGHDTVSWYQQALGQGPQFIFQYYEEEERQRGNFPDRFSGHQFPNYSSELNVNALLLGDSALYLCASSPGGQGINYGYTFGSGTRLTVV.

This clone was picked up one time. The CDR3 sequence is CASSRDRGYEQYF. The CDR3 DNA reads TGTGCCAGCAGTCGGGACAGGGGGTACGAGCAGTACTTC. The chain carries TRBV6-5 and TRBJ2-7; 11 positions match TRBD1. With V trimmed by 5 bases and J by 4 bases, 1 base remained unmatched. This CDR3 is built from 13 residues. Germline loops: CDR1 MNHEY, CDR2 SVGAGI.

The chain has TRBV28 and TRBJ2-1; the match to TRBD1 covers 8 bases. The germline V gene encodes CDR1 MDHEN and CDR2 SYDVKM. The CDR3 is 16 residues long. V shed 4 bases, J shed 2 bases, and the junction held 7 bases outside the gene matches. The CDR3 DNA sequence: TGTGCCAGCAGTTCCCAGGGGGCTCTCACCTACAATGAGCAGTTCTTC. Its protein is CASSSQGALTYNEQFF.

This chain joins TRBV30 and TRBJ1-1, with no clear D. The CDR3 covers 14 residues. The germline V and J ends were trimmed by 0 bases and 6 bases, with 14 bases remaining between them. Looked up from germline, CDR1 is GTSNPN and CDR2 is SVGIG (reference sequence). The CDR3 DNA sequence: TGTGCCTGGAGTGTACTCGGTTCTGCCCCTGAAGCTTTCTTT. This sequence encodes CAWSVLGSAPEAFF.

The V and J genes are TRBV28 and TRBJ2-6; TRBD1 aligns across 7 bases. From germline, CDR1 is MDHEN and CDR2 SYDVKM. The junction had 4 bases not matched to a gene; V was cut back by 5 bases and J by 0 bases. The CDR3 sequence is 16 residues long. The chain's CDR3 is CASSPGTASGANVLTF. Here the CDR3 DNA reads TGTGCCAGCAGTCCTGGGACAGCCTCTGGGGCCAACGTCCTGACTTTC.

The CDR3 DNA reads TGTGCCAGCAGCCCTAGCGGGAGGCCCTACAATGAGCAGTTCTTC. This codes for CASSPSGRPYNEQFF. This rearrangement joins TRBV7-6 to TRBJ2-1; 11 nucleotides align to TRBD2. CDR1 is SGHVS, CDR2 FNYEAQ, per germline. V shed 5 bases and J 2 bases; nucleotides not matched to a gene: 2. This CDR3 is built from 15 residues.

The gene calls are TRBV5-1 and TRBJ1-1; D might be TRBD1 (5 bases). The germline gives CDR1 SGHRS, CDR2 YFSETQ. V gave up 0 bases and J gave up 6 bases, with 12 bases separating them. The CDR3 has 14 residues. The CDR3 loop reads CASSLAGNWAEAFF. DNA of the CDR3: TGCGCCAGCAGCTTGGCAGGGAATTGGGCTGAAGCTTTCTTT.

The rearrangement links TRBV28 to TRBJ2-7; no clear D gene. The germline gives CDR1 MDHEN, CDR2 SYDVKM. The ends were cut back, 2 bases at V and 3 bases at J, with 5 bases in the middle. CDR3 length: 12 amino acids. CDR3 region: CASSLELYEQYF. CDR3 DNA: TGTGCCAGCAGTTTAGAACTCTACGAGCAGTACTTC.

The genes are TRBV28 and TRBJ2-7, with 10 positions matching TRBD1. Germline V lookup: CDR1 MDHEN, CDR2 SYDVKM. Trimming removed 6 bases from V and 5 bases from J; junction bases left unmatched: 7. The CDR3 is 14 amino acids. CDR3 DNA: TGTGCCAGCAGCACCGGGACAGGGGTAGACGAGCAGTACTTC. As protein: CASSTGTGVDEQYF.

V usage is TRBV5-1 and J usage is TRBJ2-1; the match to TRBD2 covers 7 bases. Trimming cost V 0 bases and J 5 bases; bases outside gene matches: 8. Germline loops: CDR1 SGHRS, CDR2 YFSETQ. CDR3 size: 16 residues. CDR3: CASSLVASGLNNEQFF. CDR3 nucleotide sequence: TGCGCCAGCAGCTTGGTGGCTAGCGGACTGAACAATGAGCAGTTCTTC.

V usage is TRBV4-3 and J usage is TRBJ2-7; D is undetermined. This CDR3 comprises 13 residues. V was cut by 0 bases and J by 6 bases, with 9 bases left in between. CDR1 LGHNA and CDR2 YSLEER come from the germline V gene. CDR3 sequence reads: CASSQDLAREQYF. In DNA form, the CDR3 reads TGCGCCAGCAGCCAAGACTTGGCACGCGAGCAGTACTTC.

This sequence joins TRBV2 and TRBJ2-1; 7 bases align to TRBD2. CDR3 length equals 16 residues. V trimming: 1 base; J trimming: 7 bases; junction bases outside the gene matches: 10. The germline V gene has CDR1 SNHLY and CDR2 FYNNEI. In DNA form, the CDR3 reads TGTGCCAGCAGTGAAGTGGCGCGGGAGAGATATAATGAGCAGTTCTTC. It yields the protein CASSEVARERYNEQFF.

The rearrangement uses TRBV7-9 and TRBJ1-4; TRBD1 aligns across 9 bases. This CDR3 has 14 amino acids. Germline V gene sequence: CDR1 SEHNR, CDR2 FQNEAQ (reference sequence). The V segment lost 4 bases and the J segment 7 bases; nucleotides outside the gene matches: 4. CDR3 residues: CASSSTGGREKLFF. The CDR3 DNA follows: TGTGCCAGCAGCTCGACAGGGGGTCGTGAAAAACTGTTTTTT. The complete variable domain, with remaining parts taken from reference TRBV7-9 and TRBJ1-4, reads DTGVSQNPRHKITKRGQNVTFRCDPISEHNRLYWYRQTLGQGPEFLTYFQNEAQLEKSRLLSDRFSAERPKGSFSTLEIQRTEQGDSAMYLCASSSTGGREKLFFGSGTQLSVL.

The chain couples TRBV10-3 to TRBJ2-1; 7 bases are a match to TRBD2. Germline V CDR1 and CDR2: ENHRY, SYGVKD. The CDR3 contains 19 residues. V shed 1 base, J shed 0 bases, and the junction held 12 bases outside the gene matches. CDR3 nucleotide sequence: TGTGCCATCAGTGAGTATCGGCTAGCGGAGACGAGCTCCTACAATGAGCAGTTCTTC. Translation gives CAISEYRLAETSSYNEQFF.

V and J are TRBV5-4 and TRBJ1-2, with D possibly being TRBD1 (6 bases). Germline V gene sequence: CDR1 SGHNT, CDR2 YYREEE (reference sequence). V lost 0 bases to trimming and J lost 0 bases, with 6 bases between them. CDR3 length: 14 residues. CDR3 residues: CASSLGTANYGYTF. The CDR3 nucleotides are TGTGCCAGCAGCTTGGGGACAGCTAACTATGGCTACACCTTC.

The chain couples TRBV6-5 to TRBJ1-5; 10 nucleotides align to TRBD1. The CDR3 runs to 15 residues. Germline CDR1 MNHEY, CDR2 SVGAGI. The V gene end was trimmed by 6 bases and the J gene end by 6 bases; junction bases not matched to a gene: 8. CDR3 region: CASSQSGQGFQPQHF. DNA of the CDR3: TGTGCCAGCAGCCAATCGGGACAGGGGTTTCAGCCCCAGCATTTT.

The chain recombines TRBV5-8 with TRBJ2-1, with 9 bases that match TRBD2. V shed 2 bases, J shed 8 bases, and the junction held 8 bases outside the gene matches. Germline CDR1 reads SGHTS; CDR2 reads YDEGEE. CDR3 size: 15 residues. The CDR3 loop is CASSFGLAGFYEQFF. DNA for the CDR3: TGTGCCAGCAGCTTTGGTCTAGCGGGATTCTATGAGCAGTTCTTC.

The chain carries TRBV6-1 and TRBJ2-7; D gene ambiguous. The germline gives CDR1 MNHNS, CDR2 SASEGT. The CDR3 has 11 amino acids. Trimming stripped 7 bases from V and 7 bases from J, with 11 bases between. CDR3 DNA: TGTGCCAGCATTAACGGTGCAGAGCAGTACTTC. It codes for CASINGAEQYF.

This clone appeared a single time. The chain uses TRBV9 and TRBJ1-1; no clear D. V lost 1 base, J lost 4 bases, and 11 bases lay in between. The germline V gene encodes CDR1 SGDLS and CDR2 YYNGEE. The CDR3 sequence is 14 residues long. CDR3 sequence: CASSVSFEFTEAFF. The CDR3, as DNA: TGTGCCAGCAGCGTATCGTTTGAGTTCACTGAAGCTTTCTTT. Full variable domain (rest looked up from reference TRBV9 and TRBJ1-1): DSGVTQTPKHLITATGQRVTLRCSPRSGDLSVYWYQQSLDQGLQFLIQYYNGEERAKGNILERFSAQQFPDLHSELNLSSLELGDSALYFCASSVSFEFTEAFFGQGTRLTVV.

The chain is built from TRBV7-2 and TRBJ2-2; D remains unclear. Trimming left V 0 bases short and J 4 bases short, with 3 bases between. CDR3 size: 13 residues. Germline V CDR1 and CDR2: SGHTA, FQGNSA. In nucleotides, the CDR3 is TGTGCCAGCAGCTTAGCGAGCACCGGGGAGCTGTTTTTT. Protein sequence: CASSLASTGELFF.

This chain joins TRBV5-1 and TRBJ2-2; 10 bases are a match to TRBD1. Per germline, CDR1 SGHRS and CDR2 YFSETQ. The ends lost 5 bases at V and 1 base at J; junction bases unmatched: 2. The length of the CDR3 is 15 residues. In nucleotides, the CDR3 is TGCGCCAGCAGTCGGGACAGGGGGAACACCGGGGAGCTGTTTTTT. Amino acid sequence: CASSRDRGNTGELFF. The entire variable domain, with the rest obtained from reference TRBV5-1 and TRBJ2-2, is as follows: KAGVTQTPRYLIKTRGQQVTLSCSPISGHRSVSWYQQTPGQGLQFLFEYFSETQRNKGNFPGRFSGRQFSNSRSEMNVSTLELGDSALYLCASSRDRGNTGELFFGEGSRLTVL.

This clone was picked up one time. Written as DNA, the CDR3 is TGTGCCAGCAGGATCGCCGGGACTGGGGCCTACGAGCAGTACTTC. This translates into CASRIAGTGAYEQYF. V usage is TRBV6-1 and J usage is TRBJ2-7, with a weak D call TRBD2 (6 bases). Deletions cut 6 bases from V and 2 bases from J, with 17 bases between. The CDR3 length is 15 residues. From germline, CDR1 is MNHNS and CDR2 SASEGT.

This sequence joins TRBV4-3 and TRBJ1-1; 9 positions match TRBD1. The CDR3 is 16 residues long. CDR1 LGHNA and CDR2 YSLEER come from the germline V gene. Trimming removed 3 bases from V and 6 bases from J; junction bases left unmatched: 11. The CDR3 loop is CASSHFPGQGESEAFF. The CDR3 DNA reads as TGCGCCAGCAGCCATTTCCCGGGACAGGGTGAATCTGAAGCTTTCTTT.